This T cell receptor (beta chain) was recovered during a study of cytomegalovirus exposure and HLA in healthy donors. Study-wide findings and caveats: In terms of immune exposure information, only CMV serostatus was available. Some V segments, including TRBV6-2 and TRBV6-3, were excluded as indistinguishable.

Use of 60 Vbeta and 13 Jbeta primers characterized the PCR. The assay was immunoSEQ multiplex PCR, and TCRdb's table has in-frame clones only and misses some. Among roughly 160,000 clones listed, 80% to 90% were seen once. The CDR3 spans 16 residues. V lost 4 bases and J 1 base, leaving 11 bases between the germline ends. Germline V gene lookup returns CDR1 SGHDN and CDR2 FVKESK. This clone appeared a few times. Antigen: not known. The receptor was isolated from a man aged 18 to 30 in good health and CMV-seropositive. V is TRBV14 and J is TRBJ2-6, with D perhaps matching TRBD2 (6 bases). The sequencing input was PBMCs. CDR3 amino acids: CASSPQGGSGANVLTF. CDR3 coding DNA: TGTGCCAGCAGCCCCCAAGGAGGGTCTGGGGCCAACGTCCTGACTTTC.